What follows are 15 T cell receptor beta chains derived from one specimen sequenced in a study of blood T cell repertoires in COVID-19. The data were produced by immunoSEQ multiplex PCR, yet TCRdb's version contains in-frame clones alone and is incomplete. The table includes 91,000 or so clones, approximately 90% detected once. The sample taken for sequencing was peripheral blood. The receptors come from a woman in her forties or fifties in a cohort sampled during active COVID-19.

The chain employs TRBV18 and TRBJ2-3; TRBD2 matches at 8 bases. Trimming at V came to 2 bases and at J to 2 bases, leaving 12 bases not matched to a gene. This CDR3 is built from 18 residues. Germline loops: CDR1 KGHSH, CDR2 LQKENI. CDR3 sequence (DNA): TGTGCCAGCTCACCAACGGGGACTAGATTATTAATCACAGATACGCAGTATTTT. Translation: CASSPTGTRLLITDTQYF.

The chain's CDR3 is CATSRVGPRTGAGNTIYF. CDR3 coding DNA: TGTGCCACCAGCAGAGTCGGTCCCCGGACAGGGGCGGGAAACACCATATATTTT. This sequence joins TRBV15 and TRBJ1-3; 9 bases fit TRBD1. Germline trimming cut 1 base from V and 4 bases from J; bases unmatched to any gene: 11. CDR1 LNHNV and CDR2 YYDKDF come from the germline V gene (reference sequence). The CDR3 is 18 residues long.

The CDR3 DNA is TGTGCCAGCAGCCAAAATGGGCGTTCACCCCTCCACTTT. This sequence encodes CASSQNGRSPLHF. The rearrangement uses TRBV3-1 (or the pseudogene TRBV3-2) and TRBJ1-6; D remains unclear. The CDR3 contains 13 residues. In germline, CDR1 is LGHDT, CDR2 YNNKEL (reference sequence). Between the trimmed V and J ends, which lost 2 bases and 9 bases, there was a span of 8 bases.

The rearrangement joins TRBV9 to TRBJ2-5; TRBD2 aligns across 10 bases. CDR3 size: 16 residues. From germline, CDR1 is SGDLS and CDR2 YYNGEE. Trimming took 0 bases from V and 4 from J; bases not matched to a gene: 6. CDR3 nucleotides: TGTGCCAGCAGCGTAGGGGATAGCGGGGGGCGAGAGACCCAGTACTTC. The encoded protein is CASSVGDSGGRETQYF.

V and J are TRBV3-1 (or the pseudogene TRBV3-2) and TRBJ1-2; 10 bases line up with TRBD1. The germline V gene has CDR1 LGHDT and CDR2 YNNKEL (reference sequence). With 5 bases clipped from V and 2 bases from J, the junction kept 11 bases outside the gene matches. CDR3 size: 17 residues. As DNA, the CDR3 is TGTGCCAGCAGCTTCGGGACGGGACAGGGGACGAACTATGGCTACACCTTC. Its translation is CASSFGTGQGTNYGYTF.

This clone was counted a single time. The chain links TRBV2 to TRBJ2-3; TRBD2 matches 10 bases. Germline CDR1 SNHLY, CDR2 FYNNEI. This CDR3 comprises 15 residues. Trimming at V came to 1 base and at J to 7 bases, leaving 5 bases not matched to a gene. This CDR3 is CASSEGASGRYTQYF. CDR3 nucleotide sequence: TGTGCCAGCAGTGAAGGGGCTAGCGGGAGATATACGCAGTATTTT.

The V gene is TRBV4-1, the J gene TRBJ2-2; TRBD2 agrees at 8 bases. V lost 3 bases, J lost 3 bases, and 9 bases stayed unmatched. Germline assignment: CDR1 MGHRA and CDR2 YSYEKL. The CDR3 spans 17 residues. The CDR3 loop is CASSQTSATGDTGELFF. The CDR3 DNA sequence: TGCGCCAGCAGCCAGACTAGCGCCACGGGCGACACCGGGGAGCTGTTTTTT.

The chain recombines TRBV7-2 with TRBJ2-7; 9 bases align to TRBD1. This CDR3 contains 16 residues. Germline-derived CDR1 and CDR2 are SGHTA and FQGNSA. The junction had 11 bases not matched to a gene; V was cut back by 3 bases and J by 5 bases. The CDR3: CASSFLPGQGWHEQYF. CDR3 sequence (DNA): TGTGCCAGCAGCTTCCTACCGGGACAGGGTTGGCACGAGCAGTACTTC. Full variable domain (rest looked up from reference TRBV7-2 and TRBJ2-7): GAGVSQSPSNKVTEKGKDVELRCDPISGHTALYWYRQSLGQGLEFLIYFQGNSAPDKSGLPSDRFSAERTGGSVSTLTIQRTQQEDSAVYLCASSFLPGQGWHEQYFGPGTRLTVT.

The rearrangement joins TRBV7-9 to TRBJ1-2, with TRBD1 matching over 7 bases. V shed 5 bases, J shed 3 bases, and the junction held 6 bases outside the gene matches. Germline loops: CDR1 SEHNR, CDR2 FQNEAQ (reference sequence). This CDR3 spans 14 amino acids. The CDR3 is CASSAQQGYYGYTF. Written as DNA, the CDR3 is TGTGCCAGCAGCGCGCAACAGGGGTACTATGGCTACACCTTC.

CDR3 sequence reads: CASSLDWQGNYGYTF. The CDR3 DNA reads TGTGCCAGCAGCTTAGATTGGCAGGGGAACTATGGCTACACCTTC. The chain recombines TRBV7-2 with TRBJ1-2; a possible D gene is TRBD1 (6 bases). Trimming removed 1 base at V and 2 bases at J, with 11 bases between. Germline-derived CDR1 and CDR2 are SGHTA and FQGNSA. The CDR3 spans 15 residues.

The V and J genes are TRBV7-3 and TRBJ2-1; D may be TRBD2 (5 bases). The CDR3 extends over 14 amino acids. Trimming stripped 2 bases from V and 5 bases from J, with 10 bases between. The germline gives CDR1 SGHTA, CDR2 FQGTGA. The chain's CDR3 is CASSLSSGNNEQFF. CDR3 sequence (DNA): TGTGCCAGCAGCTTATCGTCCGGGAACAATGAGCAGTTCTTC. The entire variable domain, with the rest obtained from reference TRBV7-3 and TRBJ2-1, is as follows: GAGVSQTPSNKVTEKGKYVELRCDPISGHTALYWYRQSLGQGPEFLIYFQGTGAADDSGLPNDRFFAVRPEGSVSTLKIQRTERGDSAVYLCASSLSSGNNEQFFGPGTRLTVL.

This chain uses TRBV7-2 with TRBJ2-7; 8 bases are shared with TRBD1. The CDR3 loop spans 14 amino acids. With V trimmed by 5 bases and J by 4 bases, 7 bases remained unmatched. Germline values: CDR1 SGHTA, CDR2 FQGNSA. The CDR3 sequence is CASSPGDRSYEQYF. The CDR3 nucleotides read TGTGCCAGCAGCCCTGGGGACAGGAGTTACGAGCAGTACTTC.

The chain carries TRBV11-2 and TRBJ2-7, with 10 bases matching TRBD2. Germline CDR1 SGHAT, CDR2 FQNNGV. CDR3 size: 16 residues. V lost 5 bases to trimming and J lost 1 base; unmatched junction nucleotides: 8. The CDR3 here is CASSPYIAGGSYEQYF. As DNA, the CDR3 is TGTGCCAGCAGCCCATATATAGCGGGGGGATCCTACGAGCAGTACTTC.

The CDR3 DNA reads as TGTGCCAGCAGCTTAGGACCAGGGTCGGGTGGAAACACCATATATTTT. Its protein is CASSLGPGSGGNTIYF. The chain couples TRBV7-6 to TRBJ1-3; D perhaps matches TRBD1 (5 bases). The CDR3 extends over 16 amino acids. Trimming stripped 1 base from V and 3 bases from J, with 13 bases between. The germline V gene encodes CDR1 SGHVS and CDR2 FNYEAQ.

The chain is built from TRBV7-3 and TRBJ2-5; 7 nucleotides match TRBD1. The trim removed 5 bases at V and 4 bases at J, leaving 13 bases unmatched. The CDR3 runs 16 residues. The germline gives CDR1 SGHTA, CDR2 FQGTGA. Here the CDR3 DNA reads TGTGCCAGCAGCGTAATAGGGGGACAGTCGGGAGAGACCCAGTACTTC. This codes for CASSVIGGQSGETQYF.